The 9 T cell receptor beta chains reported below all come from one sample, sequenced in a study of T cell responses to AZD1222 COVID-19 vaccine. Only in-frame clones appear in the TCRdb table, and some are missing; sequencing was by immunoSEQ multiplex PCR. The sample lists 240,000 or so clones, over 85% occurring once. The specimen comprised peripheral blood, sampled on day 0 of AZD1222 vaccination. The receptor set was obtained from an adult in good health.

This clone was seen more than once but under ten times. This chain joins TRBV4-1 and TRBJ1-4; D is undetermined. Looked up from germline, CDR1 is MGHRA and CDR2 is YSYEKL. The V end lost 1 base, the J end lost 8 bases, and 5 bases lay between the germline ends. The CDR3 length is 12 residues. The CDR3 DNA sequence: TGCGCCAGCAGCCAAGTGAGAGAAAAACTGTTTTTT. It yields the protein CASSQVREKLFF.

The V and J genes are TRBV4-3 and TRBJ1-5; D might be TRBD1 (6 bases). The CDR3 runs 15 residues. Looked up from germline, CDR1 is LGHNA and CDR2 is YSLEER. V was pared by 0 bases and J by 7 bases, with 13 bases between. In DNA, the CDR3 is TGCGCCAGCAGCCAAGATCGGGGGGCGGGGCAGCCCCAGCATTTT. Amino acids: CASSQDRGAGQPQHF.

The CDR3 DNA sequence: TGTGCCAGCAGCTTACTTGCCCCGAACACTGAAGCTTTCTTT. Translating it yields CASSLLAPNTEAFF. The V gene is TRBV7-8, the J gene TRBJ1-1; unclear D gene. The V gene's germline CDR1 is SGHVS and CDR2 FQNEAQ. V was cut by 2 bases and J by 1 base, with 8 bases left in between. The CDR3 has 14 amino acids.

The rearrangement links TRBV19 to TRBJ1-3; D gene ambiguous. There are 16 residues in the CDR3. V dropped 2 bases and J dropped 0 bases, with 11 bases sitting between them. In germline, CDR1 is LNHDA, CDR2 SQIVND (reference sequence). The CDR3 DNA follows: TGTGCCAGTAGTATATTTCAGCGGCCCTCTGGAAACACCATATATTTT. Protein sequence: CASSIFQRPSGNTIYF.

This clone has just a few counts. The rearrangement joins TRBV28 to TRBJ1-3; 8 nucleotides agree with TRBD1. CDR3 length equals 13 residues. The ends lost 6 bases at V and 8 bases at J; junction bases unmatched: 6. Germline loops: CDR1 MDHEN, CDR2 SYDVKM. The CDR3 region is CASSGTGVYTIYF. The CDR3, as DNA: TGTGCCAGCAGCGGGACAGGAGTGTACACCATATATTTT.

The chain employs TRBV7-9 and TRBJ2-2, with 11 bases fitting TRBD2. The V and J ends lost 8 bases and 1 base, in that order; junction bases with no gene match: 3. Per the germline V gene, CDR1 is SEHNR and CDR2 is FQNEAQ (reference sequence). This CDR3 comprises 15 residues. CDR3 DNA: TGTGCCAGCGTACTAGCGGGAGTGAACACCGGGGAGCTGTTTTTT. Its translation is CASVLAGVNTGELFF.

This CDR3 is CAWKVESDSPLHF. Here the CDR3 DNA reads TGTGCCTGGAAAGTAGAGTCGGATTCACCCCTCCACTTT. This rearrangement joins TRBV30 to TRBJ1-6; D is unclear. Germline V CDR1 and CDR2: GTSNPN, SVGIG (reference sequence). The CDR3 has 13 amino acids. Trimming pared 4 bases from V and 8 bases from J, leaving 12 bases between.

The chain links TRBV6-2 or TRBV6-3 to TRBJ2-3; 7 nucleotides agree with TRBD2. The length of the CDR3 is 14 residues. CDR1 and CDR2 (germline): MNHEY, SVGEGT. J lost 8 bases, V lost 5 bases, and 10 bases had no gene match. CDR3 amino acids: CASSPSGVRGTQYF. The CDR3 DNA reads TGTGCCAGCAGTCCGAGCGGGGTTAGAGGTACGCAGTATTTT.

The CDR3 sequence: CASSIGGGVGEQYF. The DNA for the CDR3 is TGTGCCAGTAGTATTGGGGGCGGGGTCGGCGAGCAGTACTTC. The chain combines TRBV19 with TRBJ2-7; D tentatively fits TRBD1 or TRBD2 (6 bases each). V was trimmed by 3 bases and J by 6 bases, leaving 15 bases between them. This CDR3 comprises 14 residues. Germline V CDR1 and CDR2: LNHDA, SQIVND (reference sequence).